These 27 T cell receptor beta chains share one sample of origin, sequenced in a study of T cell repertoires in cytomegalovirus infection. These receptors' antigens are unknown. TCRdb re-called the reads through MiXCR, storing one row per CDR3 protein. The profile shows about 740,000 distinct CDR3 sequences, about 33% of them singletons. The sequencing here drew on cultured PBMCs, taken from culture after CMV antigen stimulation. The origin of the receptors is a human donor in good health (CMV status not recorded). Some clones in this sample may be carry-over from other donors' samples.

V and J are TRBV6-5 and TRBJ2-1; TRBD1 matches at 11 bases. CDR1 and CDR2 from the germline V gene are MNHEY and SVGAGI. Losses at the gene ends were 0 bases for V and 4 bases for J; bases not matched to a gene: 5. CDR3 length: 17 amino acids. CDR3 bases: TGTGCCAGCAGTTACTCCCGCCGGGACAGGGGGTACAATGAGCAGTTCTTC. Its protein product is CASSYSRRDRGYNEQFF.

This clonotype was picked up many times. The chain joins TRBV6-1 to TRBJ1-5; D is perhaps TRBD1 (6 bases). Trimming cost V 2 bases and J 8 bases, with 13 bases left between them. Looked up from germline, CDR1 is MNHNS and CDR2 is SASEGT. The CDR3 is made up of 14 amino acids. The CDR3 DNA is TGTGCCAGCAGTGAAAGACAGGAACGGGAGCCCCAGCATTTT. Translation gives CASSERQEREPQHF.

This rearrangement joins TRBV7-9 to TRBJ2-5; tentatively, D is TRBD2 (6 bases). The CDR3 contains 14 residues. Germline lookup yields CDR1 SEHNR and CDR2 FQNEAQ (reference sequence). The germline V and J ends were trimmed by 4 bases and 3 bases, with 12 bases remaining between them. The CDR3 protein is CASSSGTEKETQYF. CDR3 DNA sequence: TGTGCCAGCAGCTCCGGGACTGAGAAAGAGACCCAGTACTTC.

A single count supports this clonotype. The chain combines TRBV19 with TRBJ1-1; D gene uncertain. CDR1 is LNHDA, CDR2 SQIVND, per germline (reference sequence). The CDR3 covers 14 residues. With 7 bases removed from V and 4 bases from J, the gap between germline ends came to 16 bases. The CDR3 nucleotides read TGTGCCAGTACCCAACGGGGAATTGGCACTGAAGCTTTCTTT. Encoded protein: CASTQRGIGTEAFF.

This clonotype was found many times. The J gene is TRBJ2-3, the V gene TRBV7-8; D may be TRBD2 (6 bases). With 7 bases removed from V and 2 bases from J, the gap between germline ends came to 19 bases. The CDR3 totals 16 residues. Germline-derived CDR1 and CDR2 are SGHVS and FQNEAQ. The CDR3: CASTLRGLSFTDTQYF. The CDR3, as DNA: TGTGCCAGCACCCTCCGCGGACTATCCTTCACAGATACGCAGTATTTT.

This clonotype has more than one count but fewer than ten. This rearrangement joins TRBV6-1 to TRBJ2-2; D may be TRBD1 (6 bases). Germline CDR1 reads MNHNS; CDR2 reads SASEGT. This CDR3 is built from 14 residues. V gave up 8 bases and J gave up 1 base, with 11 bases separating them. The CDR3, as DNA: TGTGCCAGCGGACGAGGGGGGAACACCGGGGAGCTGTTTTTT. It translates to CASGRGGNTGELFF.

Comments on this clonotype: A clone one base away is much larger, so this may be a read error. This chain uses TRBV7-6 with TRBJ1-4; D not resolved. Looked up from germline, CDR1 is SGHVS and CDR2 is FNYEAQ. The CDR3 loop spans 14 amino acids. V lost 2 bases to trimming and J lost 0 bases, with 4 bases between them. The CDR3 here is CASSLQPTNEKLFF. CDR3 sequence (DNA): TGTGCCAGCAGCTTACAGCCAACTAATGAAAAACTGTTTTTT.

This clonotype was counted a few times. The rearrangement uses TRBV28 and TRBJ1-1; D ambiguous. This CDR3 spans 18 amino acids. Germline CDR1 is MDHEN and CDR2 is SYDVKM. Trimming stripped 2 bases from V and 3 bases from J, with 22 bases between. The CDR3 DNA is TGTGCCAGCAGTTTAGCCCTCGGGCCGCTGGCCTGGGACACTGAAGCTTTCTTT. It translates to CASSLALGPLAWDTEAFF.

J is TRBJ2-7 and V is TRBV7-2; TRBD2 agrees at 7 bases. CDR3 length: 15 residues. Per germline, CDR1 SGHTA and CDR2 FQGNSA. After removal of 3 bases from V and 0 bases from J, the junction contained 5 bases not matched to a gene. This chain's CDR3 is CASSLGGFSSYEQYF. The CDR3 DNA reads as TGTGCCAGCAGCTTGGGGGGGTTCAGCTCCTACGAGCAGTACTTC.

The table lists this clonotype with a few counts. The CDR3 reads CASTPLAGGTYEQYF. CDR3 DNA sequence: TGTGCCAGCACCCCACTAGCGGGAGGGACCTACGAGCAGTACTTC. The chain links TRBV7-2 to TRBJ2-7; 13 bases are a match to TRBD2. Trimming cost V 7 bases and J 2 bases; bases outside gene matches: 5. The CDR3 runs to 15 residues. Germline-derived CDR1 and CDR2 are SGHTA and FQGNSA.

The rearrangement uses TRBV10-3 and TRBJ2-3; 7 bases map to TRBD1. The V segment lost 7 bases and the J segment 6 bases; nucleotides outside the gene matches: 13. Germline CDR1 ENHRY, CDR2 SYGVKD. The CDR3 spans 15 residues. The CDR3 coding sequence is TGTGCCATCAAGGACAGGAAAGACCCGCGGGATACGCAGTATTTT. Its protein product is CAIKDRKDPRDTQYF.

The chain uses TRBV28 and TRBJ1-6; D remains ambiguous. Looked up from germline, CDR1 is MDHEN and CDR2 is SYDVKM. V was cut by 7 bases and J by 14 bases, with 18 bases left in between. The CDR3 has 13 amino acids. In DNA form, the CDR3 reads TGTGCCAGCACGGCAAGGAACAGTGCTGCCCTCCACTTT. It encodes CASTARNSAALHF. Supplemented by reference TRBV28 and TRBJ1-6, the full variable domain reads DVKVTQSSRYLVKRTGEKVFLECVQDMDHENMFWYRQDPGLGLRLIYFSYDVKMKEKGDIPEGYSVSREKKERFSLILESASTNQTSMYLCASTARNSAALHFGNGTRLTVT.

The rearrangement uses TRBV5-6 and TRBJ1-2, with no clear D. V dropped 2 bases and J dropped 5 bases, with 16 bases sitting between them. Looked up from germline, CDR1 is SGHDT and CDR2 is YYEEEE. This CDR3 contains 15 residues. CDR3: CASSLLFRHDYGYTF. The CDR3 DNA follows: TGTGCCAGCAGCTTATTATTCAGGCACGATTATGGCTACACCTTC.

Of note for this clonotype: This CDR3 is missing its conserved last phenylalanine or tryptophan, likely due to a read error. The V and J genes are TRBV12-3 or TRBV12-4 and TRBJ2-1, with no clear D. The CDR3 runs 11 residues. Between the trimmed V and J ends, which lost 5 bases and 9 bases, there was a span of 8 bases. CDR3: CASSRILEQFL. Here the CDR3 DNA reads TGTGCCAGCAGTCGTATCCTTGAGCAGTTCTTA.

The gene calls are TRBV19 and TRBJ2-1, with TRBD2 matching 7 bases. CDR1 is LNHDA, CDR2 SQIVND, per germline (reference sequence). The CDR3 loop spans 15 amino acids. With V trimmed by 9 bases and J by 6 bases, 14 bases remained unmatched. Written as DNA, the CDR3 is TGTGCCAGCTCTCAAAACCAACTAGCGTCCAATGAGCAGTTCTTC. Its protein product is CASSQNQLASNEQFF. The full variable domain, its missing parts supplied by reference TRBV19 and TRBJ2-1, is DGGITQSPKYLFRKEGQNVTLSCEQNLNHDAMYWYRQDPGQGLRLIYYSQIVNDFQKGDIAEGYSVSREKKESFPLTVTSAQKNPTAFYLCASSQNQLASNEQFFGPGTRLTVL.

The gene calls are TRBV4-2 and TRBJ2-7; 7 bases match TRBD2. V dropped 1 base and J dropped 3; count of bases not matched to a gene: 9. Germline CDR1 is LGHNA and CDR2 is YNFKEQ. This CDR3 comprises 16 residues. The CDR3 reads CASSQGVTGGLYEQYF. In DNA form, the CDR3 reads TGTGCCAGCAGCCAAGGGGTAACGGGGGGACTCTACGAGCAGTACTTC.

The rearrangement joins TRBV15 to TRBJ1-3, with 7 nucleotides matching TRBD1. Germline CDR1 reads LNHNV; CDR2 reads YYDKDF (reference sequence). The V segment lost 5 bases and the J segment 2 bases; nucleotides outside the gene matches: 9. The CDR3 is 16 amino acids. CDR3 region: CATSAYRTGAGNTIYF. DNA of the CDR3: TGTGCCACCAGCGCCTACCGTACAGGGGCTGGAAACACCATATATTTT.

This chain connects TRBV7-2 to TRBJ2-1; D remains unclear. This CDR3 is built from 15 residues. Germline lookup yields CDR1 SGHTA and CDR2 FQGNSA. V was cut by 5 bases and J by 6 bases, with 17 bases left in between. The CDR3 spells CASSKDPTRGNEQFF. The CDR3 DNA sequence: TGTGCCAGCAGCAAGGACCCAACCCGAGGCAATGAGCAGTTCTTC. The entire variable domain, with the rest obtained from reference TRBV7-2 and TRBJ2-1, is as follows: GAGVSQSPSNKVTEKGKDVELRCDPISGHTALYWYRQSLGQGLEFLIYFQGNSAPDKSGLPSDRFSAERTGGSVSTLTIQRTQQEDSAVYLCASSKDPTRGNEQFFGPGTRLTVL.

This clonotype was recorded a few times. The chain uses TRBV12-5 and TRBJ1-2; 9 nucleotides match TRBD1. CDR3 length equals 19 residues. Germline V gene sequence: CDR1 LGHNT, CDR2 FRNRAP. V was pared by 8 bases and J by 8 bases, with 27 bases of the junction left unmatched. CDR3 bases: TGTGCTAGTTCGTGGCAAAATCCACATCTACAGGGGGCAGTTCGGGGCTACACCTTC. Translating it yields CASSWQNPHLQGAVRGYTF.

The chain combines TRBV4-1 with TRBJ1-5; D is possibly TRBD1 (5 bases). The V and J ends lost 4 bases and 0 bases respectively, with 13 bases between them. From germline, CDR1 is MGHRA and CDR2 YSYEKL. The CDR3 contains 16 residues. The chain's CDR3 is CASSRGGVYSNQPQHF. Here the CDR3 DNA reads TGCGCCAGCAGCCGGGGGGGGGTGTATAGCAATCAGCCCCAGCATTTT.

This clonotype occurred many times. The gene calls are TRBV7-2 and TRBJ1-6; D is undetermined. The CDR3 has 11 amino acids. Germline CDR1 SGHTA, CDR2 FQGNSA. Trimming removed 2 bases from V and 12 bases from J, with 5 bases in between. Here the CDR3 reads CASSLNGPLHF. The CDR3 nucleotides read TGTGCCAGCAGCTTAAACGGACCCCTCCACTTT.

J is TRBJ2-7 and V is TRBV7-4; D is unresolved. Germline assignment: CDR1 SGHVT and CDR2 SQSDAQ. This CDR3 is 15 amino acids long. V was trimmed by 3 bases and J by 3 bases, leaving 15 bases between them. The CDR3 nucleotides are TGTGCCAGCAGCTTCCGCGGCGAGGCAAACTACGAGCAGTACTTC. Amino acid sequence: CASSFRGEANYEQYF.

The chain has TRBV15 and TRBJ1-4; D is unresolved. The CDR3 covers 15 residues. Trimming left V 0 bases short and J 8 bases short, with 13 bases between. Per germline, CDR1 LNHNV and CDR2 YYDKDF (reference sequence). CDR3 sequence reads: CATSRDVGFGEKLFF. CDR3 sequence (DNA): TGTGCCACCAGCAGAGATGTGGGCTTCGGGGAAAAACTGTTTTTT.

This chain uses TRBV12-3 or TRBV12-4 with TRBJ2-5; a weak D match, TRBD1 (6 bases). The ends were cut back, 6 bases at V and 4 bases at J, with 18 bases in the middle. CDR3 size: 15 residues. The CDR3 region has the DNA TGTGCCAGCAGCCCTACCACAGGGTTGGGAGAGACCCAGTACTTC. Translation gives CASSPTTGLGETQYF.

The chain combines TRBV7-9 with TRBJ1-1, with D tentatively TRBD1 (6 bases). The germline V and J ends were trimmed by 4 bases and 9 bases, with 18 bases remaining between them. The CDR3 has 14 residues. Germline lookup yields CDR1 SEHNR and CDR2 FQNEAQ (reference sequence). The CDR3 loop is CASSSGGGAVKAFF. DNA of the CDR3: TGTGCCAGCAGCTCGGGGGGGGGGGCAGTGAAAGCTTTCTTT. The full variable domain, rest sourced from reference TRBV7-9 and TRBJ1-1, is DTGVSQNPRHKITKRGQNVTFRCDPISEHNRLYWYRQTLGQGPEFLTYFQNEAQLEKSRLLSDRFSAERPKGSFSTLEIQRTEQGDSAMYLCASSSGGGAVKAFFGQGTRLTVV.

The chain links TRBV27 to TRBJ2-1; 10 nucleotides align to TRBD2. This CDR3 region has 15 residues. Germline V gives CDR1 MNHEY, CDR2 SMNVEV (reference sequence). V trimming: 5 bases; J trimming: 3 bases; junction bases outside the gene matches: 4. CDR3 sequence: CASSQTSGLYNEQFF. The CDR3 DNA reads TGTGCCAGCAGTCAGACTAGCGGGCTCTACAATGAGCAGTTCTTC.

The chain joins TRBV6-1 to TRBJ2-5; the D is unclear. Trimming removed 6 bases from V and 2 bases from J, with 10 bases in between. This CDR3 contains 13 residues. Germline assignment: CDR1 MNHNS and CDR2 SASEGT. The CDR3 DNA follows: TGTGCCAGCAGGCCCGTGGGGCAAGAGACCCAGTACTTC. The encoded protein is CASRPVGQETQYF.